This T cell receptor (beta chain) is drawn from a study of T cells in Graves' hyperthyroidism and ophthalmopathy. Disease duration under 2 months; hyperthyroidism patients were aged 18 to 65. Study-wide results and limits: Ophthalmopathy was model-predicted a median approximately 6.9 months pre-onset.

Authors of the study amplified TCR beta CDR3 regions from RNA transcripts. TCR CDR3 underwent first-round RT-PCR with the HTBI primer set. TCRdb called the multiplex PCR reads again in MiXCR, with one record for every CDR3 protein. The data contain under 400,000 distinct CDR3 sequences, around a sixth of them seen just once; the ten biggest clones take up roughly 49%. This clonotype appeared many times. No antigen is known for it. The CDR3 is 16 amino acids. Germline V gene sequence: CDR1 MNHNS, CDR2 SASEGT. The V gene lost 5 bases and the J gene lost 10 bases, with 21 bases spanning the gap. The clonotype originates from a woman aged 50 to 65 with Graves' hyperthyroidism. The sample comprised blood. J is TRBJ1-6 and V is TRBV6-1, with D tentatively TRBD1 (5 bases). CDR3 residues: CASSYSGSRVGSPLHF. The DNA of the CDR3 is TGTGCCAGCAGTTACAGCGGGAGCAGGGTAGGGTCACCCCTCCACTTT.